This is a list of T cell receptor beta chains from one sample in a study of PD-L1 blockade in urothelial cancer. Data came from immunoSEQ multiplex PCR; TCRdb stores just in-frame clones and leaves some out. The sample includes some 41,000 clones, roughly 85% seen only once; the top ten take approximately 2.4%. Source: PBMCs, taken around atezolizumab (anti-PD-L1) treatment. Receptors originate from a man between 65 and 85 years old with urothelial cancer. The CDR3 runs from the conserved cysteine through the conserved F or W. D genes are given only for firm matches. Part of the rows lack a size; the others show once, few, many or a class for expanded clones.

d_gene: TRBD1
v_gene: TRBV18
abundance: .
j_gene: TRBJ2-7
CDR3nt: TGTGCCAGCTCATCCGGGACAGGGGAATACGAGCAGTACTTC
CDR3aa: CASSSGTGEYEQYF

d_gene: .
v_gene: TRBV5-1
abundance: .
j_gene: TRBJ2-1
CDR3nt: TGCGCCAGCAGCAAAGGACAGATCTCCTACAATGAGCAGTTCTTC
CDR3aa: CASSKGQISYNEQFF

d_gene: TRBD1
v_gene: TRBV11-2
abundance: .
j_gene: TRBJ2-7
CDR3nt: TGTGCCAGCAGGCGGTACAGGGGGGACCGCTACGAGCAGTACTTC
CDR3aa: CASRRYRGDRYEQYF

d_gene: TRBD1
v_gene: TRBV28
abundance: .
j_gene: TRBJ1-3
CDR3nt: TGTGCCAGCAGTTTATACAGGGGAGACTCTGGAAACACCATATATTTT
CDR3aa: CASSLYRGDSGNTIYF

d_gene: .
v_gene: TRBV21-1
abundance: .
j_gene: TRBJ2-7
CDR3nt: TGTGCCAGCAGCAACCTAGGCGTACAGGGGGCCCAAGAGCAGTACTTC
CDR3aa: CASSNLGVQGAQEQYF

d_gene: .
v_gene: TRBV5-6
abundance: .
j_gene: TRBJ2-5
CDR3nt: TGTGCCAGCAGCTTGAGGACACCTCAAGAGACCCAGTACTTC
CDR3aa: CASSLRTPQETQYF

d_gene: TRBD1
v_gene: TRBV10-3
abundance: .
j_gene: TRBJ1-2
CDR3nt: TGTGCCATCAGTGAGAGGACAGGGGGCGGTGGCTACACCTTC
CDR3aa: CAISERTGGGGYTF

d_gene: TRBD2
v_gene: TRBV2
abundance: once
j_gene: TRBJ2-1
CDR3nt: TGTGCCAGCAGGGAACTAGCGGACAATGAGCAGTTCTTC
CDR3aa: CASRELADNEQFF

d_gene: .
v_gene: TRBV9
abundance: once
j_gene: TRBJ1-2
CDR3nt: TGTGCCAGCAGCGCTACAGGAGGGGTTGGCTACACCTTC
CDR3aa: CASSATGGVGYTF

d_gene: .
v_gene: TRBV5-1
abundance: few
j_gene: TRBJ2-1
CDR3nt: TGCGCCAGCAGCCTCCCTTACAATGAGCAGTTCTTC
CDR3aa: CASSLPYNEQFF

d_gene: .
v_gene: TRBV28
abundance: .
j_gene: TRBJ1-4
CDR3nt: TGTGCCAGCAGTTTCGAGGGCAGCGGGGAAAAACTGTTTTTT
CDR3aa: CASSFEGSGEKLFF

d_gene: .
v_gene: TRBV19
abundance: .
j_gene: TRBJ2-7
CDR3nt: TGTGCCAGTAGGGATAGCGGCTCCTCCTACGAGCAGTACTTC
CDR3aa: CASRDSGSSYEQYF

d_gene: TRBD1
v_gene: TRBV30
abundance: .
j_gene: TRBJ2-7
CDR3nt: TGTGCCTGGAGCGGGACAGGGAGGGACGAGCAGTACTTC
CDR3aa: CAWSGTGRDEQYF

d_gene: TRBD2
v_gene: TRBV30
abundance: .
j_gene: TRBJ2-5
CDR3nt: TGTGCCTGGAGAGCCGGGACTAGCGGCGAAGAGACCCAGTACTTC
CDR3aa: CAWRAGTSGEETQYF

d_gene: TRBD2
v_gene: TRBV5-6
abundance: .
j_gene: TRBJ2-3
CDR3nt: TGTGCCAGCAGCTTGGAGTCCCTAGCGGGAGATACGCAGTATTTT
CDR3aa: CASSLESLAGDTQYF

d_gene: TRBD1
v_gene: TRBV29-1
abundance: .
j_gene: TRBJ1-1
CDR3nt: TGCAGCGTTGCCCAATTAGGGGGCCACACTGAAGCTTTCTTT
CDR3aa: CSVAQLGGHTEAFF

d_gene: TRBD2
v_gene: TRBV7-6
abundance: once
j_gene: TRBJ2-2
CDR3nt: TGTGCCAGCAGCTTGGGGGGGTATACGGGATTAAAGAACACCGGGGAGCTGTTTTTT
CDR3aa: CASSLGGYTGLKNTGELFF

d_gene: .
v_gene: TRBV27
abundance: .
j_gene: TRBJ1-2
CDR3nt: TGTGCCAGCAGTTTTTCACAGGGTACTGGCTACACCTTC
CDR3aa: CASSFSQGTGYTF

d_gene: TRBD1
v_gene: TRBV6-6
abundance: few
j_gene: TRBJ1-1
CDR3nt: TGTGCCAGCGCGACAGGGACCACTGAAGCTTTCTTT
CDR3aa: CASATGTTEAFF

d_gene: TRBD1
v_gene: TRBV6-6
abundance: .
j_gene: TRBJ1-2
CDR3nt: TGTGCCACCGCGGACAGGAGCTATGGCTACACCTTC
CDR3aa: CATADRSYGYTF

d_gene: .
v_gene: TRBV28
abundance: .
j_gene: TRBJ1-1
CDR3nt: TGTGCCAGCAGTCAGCCCCAGGGGACTGAAGCTTTCTTT
CDR3aa: CASSQPQGTEAFF

d_gene: TRBD1
v_gene: TRBV20-1
abundance: .
j_gene: TRBJ1-2
CDR3nt: TGCAGTGCTAGATGGACAGGGGGCTACACCTTC
CDR3aa: CSARWTGGYTF

d_gene: TRBD1
v_gene: TRBV5-1
abundance: .
j_gene: TRBJ1-5
CDR3nt: TGCGCCAGCAGCTCGGGGGCAGGGGGGCAGCCCCAGCATTTT
CDR3aa: CASSSGAGGQPQHF

d_gene: TRBD2
v_gene: TRBV10-3
abundance: .
j_gene: TRBJ2-1
CDR3nt: TGTGCCATCGGACAGGCGACTAGCGGGACCAATGAGCAGTTCTTC
CDR3aa: CAIGQATSGTNEQFF